These T cell receptor beta chains were read from a single sample in a study of early T cells in non-severe SARS-CoV-2 infection. Each CDR3 protein is one row after TCRdb ran MiXCR on the 5' RACE reads. The profile shows tens of thousands of distinct CDR3 sequences, around 4.1% of them singletons. The source material was whole blood. The origin of the receptors is an adult who was a healthcare worker with PCR-confirmed SARS-CoV-2 infection or an uninfected control (not recorded which). The CDR3 runs from the conserved cysteine through the conserved F or W. D genes are given only for firm matches. Only part of the rows carry a size: once, few, many, or a class if the clone is expanded.

v_call	clone_size	d_call	cdr3_length	j_call	cdr3_nt	cdr3_aa
TRBV3-1	NA	NA	14	TRBJ2-4	TGTGCCAGCAGCCATAGAGAAGCCAAAAACATTCAGTACTTC	CASSHREAKNIQYF
TRBV6-5	NA	NA	14	TRBJ2-2	TGTGCCAGCAGTTACTCGCGGAACGCCGGGGAGCTGTTTTTT	CASSYSRNAGELFF
TRBV7-9	many	NA	12	TRBJ1-4	TGTGCCAGCAGTCCAATGGCAGAAAAACTGTTTTTT	CASSPMAEKLFF
TRBV6-2/TRBV6-3	NA	NA	14	TRBJ2-6	TGTGCCAGCAGTAGACCCTCTGGGGCCAACGTCCTGACTTTC	CASSRPSGANVLTF
TRBV11-2	many	NA	13	TRBJ2-3	TGTGCCAGCAGCTCTCCCGGTCCAGATACGCAGTATTTT	CASSSPGPDTQYF
TRBV24-1	few	NA	13	TRBJ2-1	TGTGCCACCAGTGTTAACCGAAGGAATGAGCAGTTCTTC	CATSVNRRNEQFF
TRBV11-2	many	NA	15	TRBJ1-1	TGTGCCAGCAGCTTAGATGGCCTACTGAACACTGAAGCTTTCTTT	CASSLDGLLNTEAFF
TRBV5-1	many	TRBD1	14	TRBJ2-3	TGCGCCAGCAGCATGGACAGGGGCACAGATACGCAGTATTTT	CASSMDRGTDTQYF
TRBV10-2	many	NA	13	TRBJ1-5	TGCGCCAGCAACCAGGGAGTCAATCAGCCCCAGCATTTT	CASNQGVNQPQHF
TRBV9	many	NA	15	TRBJ1-1	TGTGCCAGCAGCGCTCGCGGACAGATGAACACTGAAGCTTTCTTT	CASSARGQMNTEAFF
TRBV9	NA	NA	13	TRBJ2-7	TGTGCCAGCAGCGCGTCGACTAGCTACGAGCAGTACTTC	CASSASTSYEQYF
TRBV30	many	TRBD1	15	TRBJ1-5	TGTGCCTGGAGTGTAGGGGACAGGATGTATCAGCCCCAGCATTTT	CAWSVGDRMYQPQHF
TRBV6-6	many	NA	15	TRBJ2-7	TGTGCCAGCAGTTACTTAGGGACCTCCCCCTTCGAGCAGTACTTC	CASSYLGTSPFEQYF
TRBV27	NA	TRBD1	15	TRBJ1-2	TGTGCCAGCAGTTTATATACAGGGGGCTACTATGGCTACACCTTC	CASSLYTGGYYGYTF
TRBV7-9	NA	NA	12	TRBJ1-1	TGTGCCAGCAGTACGGAGGGCACTGAAGCTTTCTTT	CASSTEGTEAFF
TRBV2	many	TRBD2	17	TRBJ2-3	TGTGCCAGCAGTCCTCGACTAGCCCTTCAAGGCACAGATACGCAGTATTTT	CASSPRLALQGTDTQYF
TRBV3-1	many	NA	17	TRBJ2-1	TGTGCCAGCAGCCAAGATCCGGCCACCGTCTCCTACAATGAGCAGTTCTTC	CASSQDPATVSYNEQFF
TRBV12-3/TRBV12-4	many	NA	13	TRBJ2-7	TGTGCCAGCAGTTTAGTCGGCACCTACGAGCAGTACTTC	CASSLVGTYEQYF
TRBV5-8	medium-sized	NA	14	TRBJ2-7	TGTGCCAGCAGCTTGCGGCAGGTAACCTACGAGCAGTACTTC	CASSLRQVTYEQYF
TRBV29-1	many	TRBD1	13	TRBJ2-5	TGCAGCGTCGAGGACAGGGGACAAGAGACCCAGTACTTC	CSVEDRGQETQYF
TRBV11-3	many	NA	13	TRBJ1-6	TGTGCCAGCAGCTTAGTCAAGGGTTCACCCCTCCATTTT	CASSLVKGSPLHF
TRBV5-6	many	NA	14	TRBJ2-7	TGTGCCAGCAGCTTGGTTGCGGCAACCTACGAGCAGTACTTC	CASSLVAATYEQYF
TRBV9	few	TRBD2	14	TRBJ2-3	TGTGCCAGCAGCGCTTCACCGGGACTAAGTACGCAGTATTTT	CASSASPGLSTQYF
TRBV20-1	many	TRBD1	17	TRBJ2-5	TGCAGTGCTAGGATTATTCGGCGGGACAGGGACCAAGAGACCCAGTACTTC	CSARIIRRDRDQETQYF
TRBV11-2	NA	TRBD2	18	TRBJ2-5	TGTGCCAGCAGCTCCCTCCCATGGAGGAGCGGGAGGCAAGAGACCCAGTACTTC	CASSSLPWRSGRQETQYF
TRBV6-5	many	TRBD1	14	TRBJ1-4	TGTGCCAGCAGGGAGGGACAGGGGTTTGAAAAACTGTTTTTT	CASREGQGFEKLFF
TRBV7-3	NA	NA	15	TRBJ2-2	TGTGCCAGCAGCTCTTCGGGAGCGAGGACCGGGGAGCTGTTTTTT	CASSSSGARTGELFF
TRBV21-1	NA	NA	15	TRBJ2-7	TGTGCCAGCAGCAAAGACAGCGATCCCTTCTACGAGCAGTACTTC	CASSKDSDPFYEQYF
TRBV27	many	TRBD2	15	TRBJ2-7	TGTGCCAGCAGTTTGGCCGCTAGCGGGTACTACGAGCAGTACTTC	CASSLAASGYYEQYF
TRBV20-1	many	NA	12	TRBJ2-1	TGCAGTGCAGGGGAGAGGTTACATGAGCAGTTCTTC	CSAGERLHEQFF
TRBV7-8	NA	NA	16	TRBJ2-7	TGTGCCAGCAGCCGCTACCCTTTCAGGGCAACCTACGAGCAGTACTTC	CASSRYPFRATYEQYF
TRBV28	many	TRBD2	17	TRBJ2-7	TGTGCCAGCAGGTATAGGACTAGGGAGGATATGGGTGACGAGCAGTACTTC	CASRYRTREDMGDEQYF
TRBV2	NA	NA	15	TRBJ1-2	TGTGCCAGCAGTAGTCAGGGGACCCTTAACTATGGCTACACCTTC	CASSSQGTLNYGYTF
TRBV27	many	TRBD2	15	TRBJ2-3	TGTGCCAGCAGTTTCACGCGGGAGGGCACAGATACGCAGTATTTT	CASSFTREGTDTQYF
TRBV7-6	NA	NA	11	TRBJ2-7	TGTGCCAGCAGCTCCCGGGGCGAGCAGTACTTC	CASSSRGEQYF
TRBV4-1	many	TRBD2	19	TRBJ2-1	TGCGCCAGCAGCACCGGGACTAGCGGGGCGACGCGGTCCTACAATGAGCAGTTCTTC	CASSTGTSGATRSYNEQFF
TRBV18	few	TRBD2	16	TRBJ2-2	TGTGCCAGCTCATCCGGGACTAGCGGGAACACCGGGGAGCTGTTTTTT	CASSSGTSGNTGELFF
TRBV20-1	few	NA	11	TRBJ2-5	TGCAGTGCTAGGAGGCAAGAGACCCAGTACTTC	CSARRQETQYF
TRBV29-1	many	NA	13	TRBJ1-1	TGCAGCGTAGGAAGATGGGAGGACACTGAAGCTTTCTTT	CSVGRWEDTEAFF
TRBV20-1	many	NA	14	TRBJ2-3	TGCAGTGCCCAGGCTCTCCGGAGCACAGATACGCAGTATTTT	CSAQALRSTDTQYF
TRBV6-2/TRBV6-3	many	NA	14	TRBJ2-7	TGTGCCAGCAGTTCGAGGACATACCCCTACGAGCAGTACTTC	CASSSRTYPYEQYF